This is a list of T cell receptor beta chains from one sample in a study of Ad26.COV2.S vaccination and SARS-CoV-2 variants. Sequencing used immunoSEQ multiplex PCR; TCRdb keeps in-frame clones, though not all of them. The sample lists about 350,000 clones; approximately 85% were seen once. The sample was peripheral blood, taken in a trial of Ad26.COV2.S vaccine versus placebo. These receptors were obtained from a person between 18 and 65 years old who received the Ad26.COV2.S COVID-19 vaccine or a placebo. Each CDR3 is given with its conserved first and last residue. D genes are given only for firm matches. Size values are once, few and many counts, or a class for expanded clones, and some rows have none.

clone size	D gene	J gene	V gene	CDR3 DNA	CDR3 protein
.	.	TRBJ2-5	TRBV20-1	TGCAGTGCTGCCTCTGAAGAGACCCAGTACTTC	CSAASEETQYF
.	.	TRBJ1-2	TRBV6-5	TGTGCCAGCAGGCGCCGCGCAGCAGGTGGCTACACCTTC	CASRRRAAGGYTF
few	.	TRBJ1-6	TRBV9	TGTGCCAGCAGCGTAGGGCAGTTTAATTCACCCCTCCACTTT	CASSVGQFNSPLHF
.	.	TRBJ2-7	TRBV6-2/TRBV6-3	TGTGCCAGCAGTTACTCGATTTTCCTCTACGAGCAGTACTTC	CASSYSIFLYEQYF
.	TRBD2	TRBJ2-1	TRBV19	TGTGCCAGTAGCAGGACTAGCGGGGCTAGCTCCTACAATGAGCAGTTCTTC	CASSRTSGASSYNEQFF
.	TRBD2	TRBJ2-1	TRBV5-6	TGTGCCAGCAGCTTGTTTAGCGGGAGCTTGGATGAGCAGTTCTTC	CASSLFSGSLDEQFF
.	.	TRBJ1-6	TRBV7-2	TGTGCCAGCAGCTTAACCGGGGTTCTTAATTCACCCCTCCACTTT	CASSLTGVLNSPLHF
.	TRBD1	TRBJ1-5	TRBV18	TGTGCCAGCTCATACACAGGGGGCGATCAGCCCCAGCATTTT	CASSYTGGDQPQHF
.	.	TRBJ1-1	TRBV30	TGTGCCTGGACCAGAGACACTGAAGCTTTCTTT	CAWTRDTEAFF
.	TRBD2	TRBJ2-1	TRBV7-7	TGTGCTAGCAAATCCTCGGTCGGGGGGGCCTTCCGTGAGCAGTTCTTC	CASKSSVGGAFREQFF
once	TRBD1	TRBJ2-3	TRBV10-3	TGTGCCATCAGTGAGTTGTCAGGGGGCTATGATACGCAGTATTTT	CAISELSGGYDTQYF
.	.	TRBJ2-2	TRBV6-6	TGTGCCAGTGTTCGTAACACCGGGGAGCTGTTTTTT	CASVRNTGELFF
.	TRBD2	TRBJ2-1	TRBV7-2	TGTGCCAGCAGCCGGTCCCCCAGGACTAGCGGGATAGAGGACAATGAGCAGTTCTTC	CASSRSPRTSGIEDNEQFF
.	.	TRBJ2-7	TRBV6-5	TGTGCCAGCAGCCTTCAGGGGGGTGGGTACGAGCAGTACTTC	CASSLQGGGYEQYF
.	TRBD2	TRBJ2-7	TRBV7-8	TGTGCCAGCAGCACTGGGCTAGCGGGGGGGCCGGTTTTCCACGAGCAGTACTTC	CASSTGLAGGPVFHEQYF
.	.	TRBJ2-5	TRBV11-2	TGTGCCAGCAGCCGAAACACTAGACCACAAGAGACCCAGTACTTC	CASSRNTRPQETQYF
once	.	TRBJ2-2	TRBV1	TGCACCAGCAGCCAAGATAAGGGGCCCAACACCGGGGAGCTGTTTTTT	CTSSQDKGPNTGELFF
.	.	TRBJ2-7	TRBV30	TGTGCCTGGAGCCGGGACCACTCCTACGAGCAGTACTTC	CAWSRDHSYEQYF
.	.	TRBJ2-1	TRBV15	TGTGCCACCAGCAGAGGCAGCTTCTTGTCTAACAATGAGCAGTTCTTC	CATSRGSFLSNNEQFF
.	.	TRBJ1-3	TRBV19	TGTGCCAGTAGTCCCCTTTCTGGAAACACCATATATTTT	CASSPLSGNTIYF
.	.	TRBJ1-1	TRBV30	TGTGCCTGGAGTGGGGACAACACTGAAGCTTTCTTT	CAWSGDNTEAFF
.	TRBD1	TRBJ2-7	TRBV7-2	TGTGCCAGCAGCCCCGACAGGGGGTACTACTACGAGCAGTACTTC	CASSPDRGYYYEQYF
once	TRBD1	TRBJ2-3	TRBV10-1	TGCGCCAGCAGTGGGCCCCGGGACAGGGGCCATCCTGGCACAGATACGCAGTATTTT	CASSGPRDRGHPGTDTQYF
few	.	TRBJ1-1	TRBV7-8	TGTGCCAGCAGCCCAATGGGACCAAAGAACACTGAAGCTTTCTTT	CASSPMGPKNTEAFF
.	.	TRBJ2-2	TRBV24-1	TGTGCCACCGAGGACGGGAACACCGGGGAGCTGTTTTTT	CATEDGNTGELFF
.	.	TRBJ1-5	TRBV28	TGTGCCAGCAGTTTTAGCAATCAGCCCCAGCATTTT	CASSFSNQPQHF
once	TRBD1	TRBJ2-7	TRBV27	TGTGCCAGCAGTTCGTCCCCCGGGACAGGGTTTCGATACGAGCAGTACTTC	CASSSSPGTGFRYEQYF
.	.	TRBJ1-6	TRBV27	TGTGCCAGCAGTAGCTGGGGCGGATCACCCCTCCACTTT	CASSSWGGSPLHF
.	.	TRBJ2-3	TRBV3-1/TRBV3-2	TGTGCCAGCAGCCAAGGGGGTTCGATGATAGATACGCAGTATTTT	CASSQGGSMIDTQYF
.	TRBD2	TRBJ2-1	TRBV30	TGTGCCTGGAGTGTCAGGGCGGGGGGATACAATGAGCAGTTCTTC	CAWSVRAGGYNEQFF
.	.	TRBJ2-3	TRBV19	TGTGCCAGTAGTAGATCATTTGGCCGGGAAGATACGCAGTATTTT	CASSRSFGREDTQYF
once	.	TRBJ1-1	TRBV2	TGTGCCAGCGCCCCTAATGTAGGAAACACTGAAGCTTTCTTT	CASAPNVGNTEAFF
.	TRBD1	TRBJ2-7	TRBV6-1	TGTGCCAGCAGTGAACCGGACAGGGGACTCTCCTACGAGCAGTACTTC	CASSEPDRGLSYEQYF
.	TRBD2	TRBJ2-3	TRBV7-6	TGTGCCAGCAGCTTAGGCGGGGGGGCCGGCACAGATACGCAGTATTTT	CASSLGGGAGTDTQYF
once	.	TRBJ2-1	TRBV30	TGTGCCTGGAGGGTACTTCGGGAGCAGTTCTTC	CAWRVLREQFF
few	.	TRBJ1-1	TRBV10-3	TGTGCCATCAGTGAGACTGAAACCGAAGCTTTCTTT	CAISETETEAFF
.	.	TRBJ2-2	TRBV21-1	TGTGCCAGCACCGAGCAGGGGAAGGTAGCTGGCACCGGGGAGCTGTTTTTT	CASTEQGKVAGTGELFF
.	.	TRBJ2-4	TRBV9	TGTGCCAGCAGCGTAGGCCCTACTCCAGACATTCAGTACTTC	CASSVGPTPDIQYF
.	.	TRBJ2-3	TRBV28	TGTGCCAGCAGTTTTACGCAGAGCACAGATACGCAGTATTTT	CASSFTQSTDTQYF
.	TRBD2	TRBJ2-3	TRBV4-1	TGCGCCAGCAGCCAAGCGGGAGGAGTAGATACGCAGTATTTT	CASSQAGGVDTQYF
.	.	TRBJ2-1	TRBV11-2	TGTGCCAGCAGCTTACTTGGACATCGTAATGGGAATGAGCAGTTCTTC	CASSLLGHRNGNEQFF
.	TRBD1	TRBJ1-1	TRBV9	TGTGCCAGCAGCCCTGACAGGGGGAACACTGAAGCTTTCTTT	CASSPDRGNTEAFF
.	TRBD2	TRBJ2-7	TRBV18	TGTGCCAGCTCACCACTCGGCGGGGGAGGGAGGAGATACGAGCAGTACTTC	CASSPLGGGGRRYEQYF
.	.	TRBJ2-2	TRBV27	TGTGCCAGCACCCTTTCCGGGGCCAGGGCACACGGGGAGCTGTTTTTT	CASTLSGARAHGELFF
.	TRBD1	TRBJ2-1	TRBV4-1	TGCGCCAGCAGCCATCATGACAGGGGGACCTACAATGAGCAGTTCTTC	CASSHHDRGTYNEQFF
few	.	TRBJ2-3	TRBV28	TGTGCCAGCAGTACCATCCTAGGGTCCCATACGCAGTATTTT	CASSTILGSHTQYF
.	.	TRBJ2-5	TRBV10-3	TGTGCCATCAGTGCCACTACTAAGCAAGAGACCCAGTACTTC	CAISATTKQETQYF
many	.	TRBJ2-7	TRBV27	TGTGCCAGCAGTTTACATCCTTTGCCGGGGAGCTCCTACGAGCAGTACTTC	CASSLHPLPGSSYEQYF
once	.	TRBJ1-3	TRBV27	TGTGCCAGCAAGGGGCCGAGCTCTGGAAACACCATATATTTT	CASKGPSSGNTIYF
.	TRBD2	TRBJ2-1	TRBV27	TGTGCCAGCAGTACTAGCGGGTGGGGTGAGCAGTTCTTC	CASSTSGWGEQFF
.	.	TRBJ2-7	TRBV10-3	TGTGCCATCAGTGGGACCTCCAGCTCCTACGAGCAGTACTTC	CAISGTSSSYEQYF
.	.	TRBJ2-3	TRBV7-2	TGTGCCAGCAGCCGGGACCGAAGCACAGATACGCAGTATTTT	CASSRDRSTDTQYF
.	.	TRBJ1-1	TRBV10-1	TGCGCCAGCAGTGTCCTAGGGGTGGCCACTGAAGCTTTCTTT	CASSVLGVATEAFF
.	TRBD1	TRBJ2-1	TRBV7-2	TGTGCCAGCAGCTTAGTAGGGGGACAGGGGGCTAATGAGCAGTTCTTC	CASSLVGGQGANEQFF
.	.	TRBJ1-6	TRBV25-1	TGTGCCAGCAGTGATCCAGGGTTCGGGGGGAATTCACCCCTCCACTTT	CASSDPGFGGNSPLHF
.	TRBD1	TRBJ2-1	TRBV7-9	TGTGCCAGCACCAGAGGGGACCAATCGGGACAGTTCTACAATGAGCAGTTCTTC	CASTRGDQSGQFYNEQFF
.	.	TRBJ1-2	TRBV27	TGTGCCAGCAGTTTATCGGGGGAAGGGTATGGCTACACCTTC	CASSLSGEGYGYTF
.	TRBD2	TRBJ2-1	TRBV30	TGTGCCTGGAGTCCTACCGGGACTAGCGGGTTTGATTCCGTCACAGATGAGCAGTTCTTC	CAWSPTGTSGFDSVTDEQFF
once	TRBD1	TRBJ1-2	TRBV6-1	TGTGCCAGCAGGGAAGGACAGGGAACTTATAACTATGGCTACACCTTC	CASREGQGTYNYGYTF